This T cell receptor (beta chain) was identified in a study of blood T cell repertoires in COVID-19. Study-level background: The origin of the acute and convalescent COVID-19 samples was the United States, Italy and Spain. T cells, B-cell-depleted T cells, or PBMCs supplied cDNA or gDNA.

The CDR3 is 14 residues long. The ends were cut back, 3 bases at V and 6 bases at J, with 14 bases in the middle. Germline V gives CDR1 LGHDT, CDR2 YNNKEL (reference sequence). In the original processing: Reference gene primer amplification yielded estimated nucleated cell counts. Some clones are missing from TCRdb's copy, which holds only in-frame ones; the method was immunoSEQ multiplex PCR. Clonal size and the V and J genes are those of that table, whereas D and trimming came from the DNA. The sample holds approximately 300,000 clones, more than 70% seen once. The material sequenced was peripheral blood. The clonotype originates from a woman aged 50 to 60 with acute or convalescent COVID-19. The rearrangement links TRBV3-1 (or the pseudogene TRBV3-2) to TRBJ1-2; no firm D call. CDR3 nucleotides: TGTGCCAGCAGCCAGGTCGCGGGGTCGGATGGCTACACCTTC. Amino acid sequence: CASSQVAGSDGYTF.